A selection of T cell receptor beta chains follows, all from one sample in a study of blood T cell repertoires in COVID-19. The method was immunoSEQ multiplex PCR; TCRdb's version includes in-frame clones alone and lacks a portion of them. The sample records some 160,000 clones, around 92% being singletons. The specimen sequenced was peripheral blood. These TCRs come from a man aged 55 to 69 with acute or convalescent COVID-19. The conserved cysteine and the conserved F or W are not part of the CDR3 here. Where a row states a size, it is once, few, many or the class of an expanded clone; other rows omit it.

abundance	v_gene	j_gene	CDR3aa
-	TRBV5-1	TRBJ1-2	ASSLRGILYGYT
-	TRBV14	TRBJ1-3	ASSPSQGSGNTIY
-	TRBV4-1	TRBJ2-7	ASSQDFRGAGGYEQY
-	TRBV21-1	TRBJ1-4	ASSKAATAEKLF
-	TRBV4-3	TRBJ1-2	ASSGQGLNYGYT
few	TRBV5-1	TRBJ2-3	ASSQLAGGVDTQY
-	TRBV30	TRBJ1-5	AWSDRDRGIRSQH
-	TRBV24-1	TRBJ2-1	ATGGQDSYNEQF
-	TRBV7-2	TRBJ1-5	ASSQDRVDGQPQH
-	TRBV30	TRBJ2-3	AWSVDQRSTDTQY
-	TRBV4-2	TRBJ2-7	ASSQGTGGGSYEQY
-	TRBV19	TRBJ2-2	ASMTVVGELF
-	TRBV2	TRBJ1-5	ASRRQGGQPQH
-	TRBV7-2	TRBJ2-1	ASRLTLGLAINEQF
-	TRBV30	TRBJ1-6	ARQDSQHSPLH
-	TRBV7-9	TRBJ1-3	ASSRQELSGNTIY
once	TRBV7-6	TRBJ1-5	ASSSRGPPQH
-	TRBV5-4	TRBJ1-1	ASGGKNTEAF
-	TRBV19	TRBJ2-1	ASSMGQSRSYNEQF
-	TRBV9	TRBJ1-2	ASSVGQGGISYGYT
-	TRBV7-2	TRBJ2-3	ASSLDLLAGPDTQY
-	TRBV19	TRBJ2-2	ASRSRDRVTGELF
-	TRBV28	TRBJ2-2	ASRTSYLSGGRSGELF
once	TRBV3-1/TRBV3-2	TRBJ1-1	ASSLGENTEAF
-	TRBV4-1	TRBJ2-1	ASSQDPDRGLFNEQF
-	TRBV7-2	TRBJ2-3	ASSRTSGDGGTDTQY
few	TRBV11-2	TRBJ1-3	ASQLQVAGNTIY
-	TRBV19	TRBJ2-7	ASSIQGDSNEQY
once	TRBV10-2	TRBJ1-1	ASSAGVAEAF
-	TRBV20-1	TRBJ2-7	SASLGTGVYEQY
-	TRBV7-9	TRBJ1-5	ASSLAQGNQPQH
-	TRBV11-2	TRBJ2-7	ASSLGFSGGSSSYEQY
-	TRBV5-1	TRBJ1-4	ASAASGVTEKLF
few	TRBV10-3	TRBJ1-1	AIRVTGNTEAF
-	TRBV19	TRBJ1-5	ASSPDRQGLGQPQH
-	TRBV5-7	TRBJ1-5	ASSLAGGGRLYSNQPQH
-	TRBV6-1	TRBJ2-7	ASSDPSYEQY